This T cell receptor beta chain was identified during a study of blood T cell repertoires in COVID-19. Study summary: Spain, Italy and the United States supplied samples that represented acute and convalescent COVID-19.

Some clones are missing from TCRdb's copy, which holds only in-frame ones; the method was immunoSEQ multiplex PCR. The sample records 250,000 to 400,000 clones, under 90% being singletons. From germline, CDR1 is DFQATT and CDR2 SNEGSKA (reference sequence). This CDR3 has 16 amino acids. Trimming cost V 3 bases and J 7 bases; bases outside gene matches: 18. By share, this clone counts as medium-sized. The TCR sequence derives from a woman in her twenties or thirties with COVID-19, enrolled during active disease. Specimen: peripheral blood. V usage is TRBV20-1 and J usage is TRBJ2-7, with TRBD2 identical over 7 bases. CDR3 DNA sequence: TGCAGTGCTAGTAACCTTGTTGGGCGGGAGACTCGGGAGCAGTACTTC. Translating gives CSASNLVGRETREQYF.